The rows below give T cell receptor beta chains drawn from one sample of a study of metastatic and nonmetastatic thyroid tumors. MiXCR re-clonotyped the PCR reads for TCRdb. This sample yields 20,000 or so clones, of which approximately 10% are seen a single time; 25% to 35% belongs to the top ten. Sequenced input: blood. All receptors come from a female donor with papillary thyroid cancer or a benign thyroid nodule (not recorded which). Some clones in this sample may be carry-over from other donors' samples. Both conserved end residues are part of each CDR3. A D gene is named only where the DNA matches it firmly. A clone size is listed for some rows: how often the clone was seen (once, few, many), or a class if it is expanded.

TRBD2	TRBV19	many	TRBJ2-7	CASNLGAGGVDEQYF	TGTGCCAGCAACCTAGGCGCGGGAGGGGTCGACGAGCAGTACTTC
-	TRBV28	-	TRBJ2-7	CASKTLVGTSEHYF	TGTGCCAGCAAAACTCTAGTTGGGACATCCGAGCACTACTTC
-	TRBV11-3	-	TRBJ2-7	CASSRGTWYSYEQYF	TGTGCCAGCAGCCGGGGGACATGGTACTCCTACGAGCAGTACTTC
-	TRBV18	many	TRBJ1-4	CASSPRLGEDEKLFF	TGTGCCAGCTCACCTCGCCTCGGGGAAGATGAAAAACTGTTTTTT
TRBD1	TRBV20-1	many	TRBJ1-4	CSARRNRGLSEKLFF	TGCAGTGCTAGACGGAACAGGGGGCTTAGTGAAAAACTGTTTTTT
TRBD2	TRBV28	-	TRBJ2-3	CASRNPKVGRESDTQYF	TGTGCCAGCAGAAATCCGAAAGTCGGGAGGGAGTCAGATACGCAGTATTTT
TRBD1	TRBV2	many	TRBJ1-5	CASRDRENQPQHF	TGTGCCAGTCGGGACAGAGAAAATCAGCCCCAGCATTTT
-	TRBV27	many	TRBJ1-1	CASSLYRDTEAFF	TGTGCCAGCAGTTTATACAGGGACACTGAAGCTTTCTTT
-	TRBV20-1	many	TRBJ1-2	CTTRKGIGYGYTF	TGCACTACTAGAAAGGGGATAGGGTATGGCTACACCTTC
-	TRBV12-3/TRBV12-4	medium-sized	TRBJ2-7	CASSFTSYEQYF	TGTGCCAGCAGTTTTACATCCTACGAGCAGTACTTC
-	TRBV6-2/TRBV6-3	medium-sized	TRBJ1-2	CASSYAWGEDYGYTF	TGTGCCAGCAGTTACGCTTGGGGAGAGGACTATGGCTACACCTTC
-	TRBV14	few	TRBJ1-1	CASSPIGQLNTEAFF	TGTGCCAGCAGCCCGATAGGACAGTTGAACACTGAAGCTTTCTTT
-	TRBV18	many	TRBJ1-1	CASSSGTNTEAFF	TGTGCCAGCTCCTCAGGGACGAACACTGAAGCTTTCTTT
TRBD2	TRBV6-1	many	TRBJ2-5	CASRAGSGRGTQYF	TGTGCCAGCAGAGCGGGATCGGGCCGGGGGACCCAGTACTTC
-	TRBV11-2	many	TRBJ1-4	CASSLGSTTTNEKLFF	TGTGCCAGCAGCTTAGGCTCGACAACAACTAATGAAAAACTGTTTTTT
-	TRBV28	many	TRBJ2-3	CATTVLSTDTQYF	TGTGCCACGACTGTTCTTAGCACAGATACGCAGTATTTT
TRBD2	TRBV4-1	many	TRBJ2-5	CASSQDSAGVVETQYF	TGCGCCAGCAGCCAAGATTCAGCGGGAGTAGTGGAGACCCAGTACTTC
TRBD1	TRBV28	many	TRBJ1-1	CASRSRDRENTEAFF	TGTGCCAGCCGCTCCCGCGACAGGGAGAACACTGAAGCTTTCTTT
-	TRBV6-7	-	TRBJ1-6	CASSYSSLLVCGGYNSPLHF	TGTGCCAGCAGTTACTCGAGTCTTCTCGTGTGCGGGGGATATAATTCACCCCTCCACTTT
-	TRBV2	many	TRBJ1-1	CASGGGGTEAFF	TGTGCCAGCGGAGGTGGGGGCACTGAAGCTTTCTTT
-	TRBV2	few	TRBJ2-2	CASSDLSGPSGEPFF	TGTGCCAGCAGTGATCTGTCAGGGCCGTCTGGGGAGCCATTTTTT
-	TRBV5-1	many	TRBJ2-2	CASSPVATGELFF	TGCGCCAGCAGCCCGGTCGCCACCGGGGAGCTGTTTTTT
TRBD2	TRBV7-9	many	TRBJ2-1	CASRLAGGSHNEQFF	TGTGCCAGCAGACTAGCGGGAGGTTCCCACAATGAGCAGTTCTTC
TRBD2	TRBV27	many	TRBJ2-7	CASSLVSGYEQYF	TGTGCCAGCAGTTTAGTTAGCGGGTACGAGCAGTACTTC
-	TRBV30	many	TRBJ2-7	CAWSVRHYEQYF	TGTGCCTGGAGTGTAAGACATTACGAGCAGTACTTC